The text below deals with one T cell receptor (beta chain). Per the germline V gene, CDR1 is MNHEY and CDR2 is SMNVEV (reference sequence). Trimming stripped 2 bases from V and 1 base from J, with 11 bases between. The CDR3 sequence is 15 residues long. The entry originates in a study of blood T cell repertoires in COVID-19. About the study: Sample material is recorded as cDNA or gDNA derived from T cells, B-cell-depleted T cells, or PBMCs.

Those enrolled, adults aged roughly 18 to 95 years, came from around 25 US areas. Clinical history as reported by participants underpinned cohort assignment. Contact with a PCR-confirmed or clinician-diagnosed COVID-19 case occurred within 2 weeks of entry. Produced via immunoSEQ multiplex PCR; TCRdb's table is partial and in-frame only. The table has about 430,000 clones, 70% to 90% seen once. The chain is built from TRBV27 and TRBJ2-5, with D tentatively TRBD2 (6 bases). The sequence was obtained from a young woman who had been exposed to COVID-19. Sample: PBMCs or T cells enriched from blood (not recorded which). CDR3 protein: CASSLVGGVQETQYF. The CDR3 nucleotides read TGTGCCAGCAGTTTAGTCGGCGGGGTCCAAGAGACCCAGTACTTC.